This T cell receptor beta chain was recovered during a study of glioma-infiltrating T cells after dendritic cell vaccination. Overall study: Patients had newly diagnosed or recurrent glioblastoma and received dendritic cell vaccines.

The primer mix had 60 V beta and 13 J beta primers. This table comes from immunoSEQ multiplex PCR, and its TCRdb copy is limited to in-frame clones, with some not included. The table has roughly 96,000 clones, 79% seen once. Germline trimming cut 4 bases from V and 8 bases from J; bases unmatched to any gene: 3. The germline gives CDR1 MNHEY, CDR2 SVGAGI. The CDR3 runs 13 residues. The chain combines TRBV6-5 with TRBJ1-4, with 8 bases matching TRBD1. This specimen was blood, taken before dendritic cell vaccination. The TCR comes from a human donor with glioblastoma. The CDR3: CASSSRDREKLFF. The CDR3, as DNA: TGTGCCAGCAGTTCTCGGGACAGGGAAAAACTGTTTTTT.